This entry lists 2 T cell receptor beta chains sequenced from one sample in a study of blood T cell repertoires in COVID-19. Repertoires were generated with immunoSEQ multiplex PCR, while TCRdb's copy carries only in-frame clones and drops some. The sample shows 200,000 or so clones, 80% to 90% of them seen only once. Material: PBMCs or T cells enriched from blood (not recorded which). The receptors originated from a young woman in a cohort exposed to, infected with or recovered from COVID-19 (not recorded which).

This clone has more than one count but fewer than ten. The rearrangement uses TRBV5-1 and TRBJ2-2; 7 positions match TRBD1. Germline CDR1 is SGHRS and CDR2 is YFSETQ. This CDR3 is built from 14 residues. The trim removed 0 bases at V and 6 bases at J, leaving 2 bases unmatched. The CDR3 bases are TGCGCCAGCAGCTTGGATACAGGGGCCGGGGAGCTGTTTTTT. Its protein product is CASSLDTGAGELFF.

The rearrangement links TRBV24-1 to TRBJ1-5; D remains ambiguous. V was trimmed by 0 bases and J by 7 bases, leaving 6 bases between them. Germline CDR1 reads KGHDR; CDR2 reads SFDVKD. The CDR3 extends over 13 amino acids. In DNA, the CDR3 is TGTGCCACCAGTGATTTGACCGGGCAGCCCCAGCATTTT. Its protein is CATSDLTGQPQHF.